This TCR beta chain is drawn from a study of cytomegalovirus exposure and HLA in healthy donors. In the study overall: HLA-typed donors were the source of about 85 million unique TCRs held in an early data release. Study observations and caveats: Researchers catalogued approximately 160 TCR beta chains as cytomegalovirus-associated. Per a later analysis, 18,000 or so TCR beta sequences showed association with HLA alleles at 0.05 false discovery rate. Both high specificity and high sensitivity reportedly marked the classifier's diagnosis of cytomegalovirus status.

Germline-derived CDR1 and CDR2 are SGDLS and YYNGEE. CDR3 length: 15 residues. The V gene end was trimmed by 4 bases and the J gene end by 5 bases; junction bases not matched to a gene: 8. In regard to this clone: Its cognate antigen is unknown.

With 60 Vbeta and 13 Jbeta primers, the PCR was carried out. Assay used: immunoSEQ multiplex PCR; TCRdb lists only in-frame clones, some missing. The sample lists 130,000 to 150,000 clones, 80% to 85% occurring once. The chain employs TRBV9 and TRBJ2-1, with 8 positions matching TRBD1. The sample comprised PBMCs. The sequence was collected from a woman aged 25-40 years in good health and CMV-seronegative. CDR3 in amino acids: CASSPRPGQDNEQFF. DNA for the CDR3: TGTGCCAGCAGCCCTCGGCCGGGACAGGACAATGAGCAGTTCTTC.